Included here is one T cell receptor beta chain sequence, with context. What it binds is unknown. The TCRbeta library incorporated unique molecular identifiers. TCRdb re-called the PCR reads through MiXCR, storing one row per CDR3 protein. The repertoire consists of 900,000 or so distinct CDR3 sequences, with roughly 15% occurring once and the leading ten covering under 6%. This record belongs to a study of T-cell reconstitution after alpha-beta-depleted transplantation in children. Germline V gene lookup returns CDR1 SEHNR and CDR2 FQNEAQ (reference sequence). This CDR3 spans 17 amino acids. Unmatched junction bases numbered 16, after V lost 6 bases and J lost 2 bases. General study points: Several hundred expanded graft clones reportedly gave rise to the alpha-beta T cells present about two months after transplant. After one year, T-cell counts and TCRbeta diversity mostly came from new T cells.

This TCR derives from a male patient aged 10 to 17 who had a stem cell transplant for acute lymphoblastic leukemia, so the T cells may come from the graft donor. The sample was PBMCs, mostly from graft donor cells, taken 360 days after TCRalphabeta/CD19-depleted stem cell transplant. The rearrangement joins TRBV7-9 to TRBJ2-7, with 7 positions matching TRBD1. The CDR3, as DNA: TGTGCCAGCAGAGCACCATTCCGCACGACAGGGACCTACGAGCAGTACTTC. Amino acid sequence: CASRAPFRTTGTYEQYF.